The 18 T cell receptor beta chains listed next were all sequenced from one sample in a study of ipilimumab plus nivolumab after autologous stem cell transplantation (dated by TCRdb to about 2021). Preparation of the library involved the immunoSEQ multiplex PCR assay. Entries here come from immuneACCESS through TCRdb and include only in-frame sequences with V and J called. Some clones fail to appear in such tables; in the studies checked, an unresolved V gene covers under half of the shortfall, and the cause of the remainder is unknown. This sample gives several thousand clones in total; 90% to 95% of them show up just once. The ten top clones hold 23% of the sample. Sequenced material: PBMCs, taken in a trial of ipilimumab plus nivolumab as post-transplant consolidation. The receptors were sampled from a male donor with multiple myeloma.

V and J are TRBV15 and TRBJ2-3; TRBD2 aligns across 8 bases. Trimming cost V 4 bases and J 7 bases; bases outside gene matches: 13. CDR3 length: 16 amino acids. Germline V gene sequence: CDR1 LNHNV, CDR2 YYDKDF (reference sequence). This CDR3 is CATSTSSGRVVNTQYF. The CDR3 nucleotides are TGTGCCACCAGCACATCTAGCGGGCGAGTCGTAAATACGCAGTATTTT. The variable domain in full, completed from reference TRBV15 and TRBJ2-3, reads DAMVIQNPRYQVTQFGKPVTLSCSQTLNHNVMYWYQQKSSQAPKLLFHYYDKDFNNEADTPDNFQSRRPNTSFCFLDIRSPGLGDTAMYLCATSTSSGRVVNTQYFGPGTRLTVL.

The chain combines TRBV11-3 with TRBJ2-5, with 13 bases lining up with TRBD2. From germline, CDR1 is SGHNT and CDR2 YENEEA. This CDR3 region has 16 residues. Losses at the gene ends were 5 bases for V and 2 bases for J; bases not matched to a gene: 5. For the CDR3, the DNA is TGTGCCAGCAGCGCAGGACTAGCGGGGGAGCAAGAGACCCAGTACTTC. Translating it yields CASSAGLAGEQETQYF. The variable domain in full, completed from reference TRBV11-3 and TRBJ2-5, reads EAGVVQSPRYKIIEKKQPVAFWCNPISGHNTLYWYLQNLGQGPELLIRYENEEAVDDSQLPKDRFSAERLKGVDSTLKIQPAELGDSAVYLCASSAGLAGEQETQYFGPGTRLLVL.

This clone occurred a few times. The CDR3 sequence: CASSGGGLSDTQYF. DNA for the CDR3: TGTGCCAGCAGCGGAGGGGGGCTTTCAGATACGCAGTATTTT. V is TRBV9 and J is TRBJ2-3, with D perhaps being TRBD1 or TRBD2 (6 bases each). With 3 bases removed from V and 4 bases from J, the gap between germline ends came to 12 bases. The CDR3 is 14 amino acids. From germline, CDR1 is SGDLS and CDR2 YYNGEE. Complete variable domain (other parts from reference TRBV9 and TRBJ2-3): DSGVTQTPKHLITATGQRVTLRCSPRSGDLSVYWYQQSLDQGLQFLIQYYNGEERAKGNILERFSAQQFPDLHSELNLSSLELGDSALYFCASSGGGLSDTQYFGPGTRLTVL.

The CDR3 nucleotides are TGTGCCAGCAGCTTATATAGATACGAGCAGTACTTC. Encoded protein: CASSLYRYEQYF. This chain connects TRBV11-1 to TRBJ2-7; D unresolved. Germline V gene data show CDR1 as SGHAT and CDR2 as FQDESV (reference sequence). V lost 2 bases to trimming and J lost 4 bases, with 6 bases between them. There are 12 residues in the CDR3.

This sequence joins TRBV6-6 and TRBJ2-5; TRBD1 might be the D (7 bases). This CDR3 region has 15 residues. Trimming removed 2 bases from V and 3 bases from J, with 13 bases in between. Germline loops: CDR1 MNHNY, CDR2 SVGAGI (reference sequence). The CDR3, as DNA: TGTGCCAGCAGTTACGGGGGGACAGCAAAAGAGACCCAGTACTTC. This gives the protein CASSYGGTAKETQYF.

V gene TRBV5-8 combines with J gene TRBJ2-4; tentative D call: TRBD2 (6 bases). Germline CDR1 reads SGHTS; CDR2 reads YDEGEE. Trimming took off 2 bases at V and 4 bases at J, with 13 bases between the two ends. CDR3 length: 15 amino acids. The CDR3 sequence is CASSLLGGVKNIQYF. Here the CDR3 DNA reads TGTGCCAGCAGCTTATTAGGAGGGGTGAAAAACATTCAGTACTTC.

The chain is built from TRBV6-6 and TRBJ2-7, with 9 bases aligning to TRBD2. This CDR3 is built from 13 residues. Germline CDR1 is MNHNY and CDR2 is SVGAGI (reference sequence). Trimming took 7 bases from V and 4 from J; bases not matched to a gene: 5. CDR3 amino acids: CASKDSGRYEQYF. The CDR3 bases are TGTGCCAGCAAGGATAGCGGGAGATACGAGCAGTACTTC.

CDR3 region: CAVESSYNSPLHF. The CDR3 DNA is TGTGCCGTCGAGAGCTCCTATAATTCACCCCTCCACTTT. The J gene is TRBJ1-6, the V gene TRBV28; no clear D. The CDR3 covers 13 residues. The germline V and J ends were trimmed by 11 bases and 0 bases, with 8 bases remaining between them. Germline V gene sequence: CDR1 MDHEN, CDR2 SYDVKM. The whole variable domain, remainder taken from reference TRBV28 and TRBJ1-6, is DVKVTQSSRYLVKRTGEKVFLECVQDMDHENMFWYRQDPGLGLRLIYFSYDVKMKEKGDIPEGYSVSREKKERFSLILESASTNQTSMYLCAVESSYNSPLHFGNGTRLTVT.

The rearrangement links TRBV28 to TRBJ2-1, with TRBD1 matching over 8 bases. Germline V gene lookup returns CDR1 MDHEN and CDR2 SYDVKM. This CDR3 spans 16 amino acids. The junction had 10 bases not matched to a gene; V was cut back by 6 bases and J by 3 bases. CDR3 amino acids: CASSLRTGTGYNEQFF. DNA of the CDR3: TGTGCCAGCAGCCTTAGGACCGGGACAGGCTACAATGAGCAGTTCTTC.

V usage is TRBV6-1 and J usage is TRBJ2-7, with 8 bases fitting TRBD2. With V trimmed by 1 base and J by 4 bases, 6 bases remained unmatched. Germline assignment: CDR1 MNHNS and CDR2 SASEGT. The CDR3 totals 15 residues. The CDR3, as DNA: TGTGCCAGCAGTGAAGGCCCAGCGGGAGTATACGAGCAGTACTTC. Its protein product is CASSEGPAGVYEQYF.

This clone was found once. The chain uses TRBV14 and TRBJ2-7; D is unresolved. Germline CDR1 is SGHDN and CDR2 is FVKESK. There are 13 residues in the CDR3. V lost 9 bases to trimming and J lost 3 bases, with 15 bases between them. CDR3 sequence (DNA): TGTGCCAGTTCAGGTTTCCGATACTACGAGCAGTACTTC. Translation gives CASSGFRYYEQYF.

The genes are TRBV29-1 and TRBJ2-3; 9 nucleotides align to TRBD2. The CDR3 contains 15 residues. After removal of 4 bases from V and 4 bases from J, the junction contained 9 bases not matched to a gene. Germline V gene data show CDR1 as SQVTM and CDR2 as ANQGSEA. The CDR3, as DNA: TGCAGCGTTGCTGTCCCGCGGGAGGGGCCAGATACGCAGTATTTT. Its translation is CSVAVPREGPDTQYF.

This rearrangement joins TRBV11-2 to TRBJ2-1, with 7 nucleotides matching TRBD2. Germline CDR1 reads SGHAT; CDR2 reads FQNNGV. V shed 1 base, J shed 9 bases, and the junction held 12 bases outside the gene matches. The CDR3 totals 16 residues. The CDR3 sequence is CASSLASPRLAFEQFF. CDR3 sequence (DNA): TGTGCCAGCAGCTTAGCCTCCCCAAGACTAGCTTTTGAGCAGTTCTTC. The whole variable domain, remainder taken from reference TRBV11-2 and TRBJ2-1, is EAGVAQSPRYKIIEKRQSVAFWCNPISGHATLYWYQQILGQGPKLLIQFQNNGVVDDSQLPKDRFSAERLKGVDSTLKIQPAKLEDSAVYLCASSLASPRLAFEQFFGPGTRLTVL.

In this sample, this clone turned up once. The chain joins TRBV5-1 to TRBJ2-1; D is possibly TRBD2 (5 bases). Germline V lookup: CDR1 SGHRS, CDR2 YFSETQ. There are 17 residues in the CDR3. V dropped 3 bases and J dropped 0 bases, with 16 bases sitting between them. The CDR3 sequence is CASSWIWTSGSYNEQFF. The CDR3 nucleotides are TGCGCCAGCAGCTGGATATGGACTTCAGGCTCCTACAATGAGCAGTTCTTC.

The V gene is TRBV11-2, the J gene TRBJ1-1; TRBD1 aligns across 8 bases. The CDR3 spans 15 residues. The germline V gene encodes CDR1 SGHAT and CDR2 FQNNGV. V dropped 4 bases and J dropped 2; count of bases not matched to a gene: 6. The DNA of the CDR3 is TGTGCCAGCAGCTCGGCCGGGACAGGAAACACTGAAGCTTTCTTT. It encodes CASSSAGTGNTEAFF.

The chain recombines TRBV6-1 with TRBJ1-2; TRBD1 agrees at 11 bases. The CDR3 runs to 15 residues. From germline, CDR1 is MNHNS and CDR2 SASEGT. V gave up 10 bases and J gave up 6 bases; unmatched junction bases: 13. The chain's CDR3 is CATLTRDRGKNGYTF. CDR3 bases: TGTGCCACCCTGACGCGGGACAGGGGGAAGAATGGCTACACCTTC.

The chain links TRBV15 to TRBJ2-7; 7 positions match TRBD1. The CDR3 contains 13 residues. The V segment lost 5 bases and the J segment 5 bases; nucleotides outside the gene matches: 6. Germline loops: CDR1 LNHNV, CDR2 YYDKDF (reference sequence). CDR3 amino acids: CATSGNRGHEQYF. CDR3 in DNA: TGTGCCACCAGCGGAAACAGGGGTCACGAGCAGTACTTC.

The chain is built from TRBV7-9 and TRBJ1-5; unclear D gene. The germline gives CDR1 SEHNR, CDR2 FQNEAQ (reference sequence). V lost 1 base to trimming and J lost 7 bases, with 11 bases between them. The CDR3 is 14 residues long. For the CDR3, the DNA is TGTGCCAGCAGCTTAGACACGGAGAGCCAGCCCCAGCATTTT. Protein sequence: CASSLDTESQPQHF.